This record looks at one T cell receptor (beta chain) sequence and its context. These data come from a study of blood T cell repertoires in COVID-19. This CDR3 spans 12 amino acids. Per the germline V gene, CDR1 is KGHSH and CDR2 is LQKENI. Between the trimmed V and J ends, which lost 1 base and 8 bases, there was a span of 8 bases. Profiling relied on immunoSEQ multiplex PCR, and the TCRdb table lists in-frame clones only, not all of them. The sample yields approximately 300,000 clones, over 75% seen once. The chain links TRBV18 to TRBJ1-2; a weak D match, TRBD1 (5 bases). Sequencing was performed on peripheral blood. The TCR comes from a man aged 50-59 years with active or convalescent COVID-19. The CDR3 bases are TGTGCCAGCTCACCACAGGACACCGGCTACACCTTC. Translating gives CASSPQDTGYTF.